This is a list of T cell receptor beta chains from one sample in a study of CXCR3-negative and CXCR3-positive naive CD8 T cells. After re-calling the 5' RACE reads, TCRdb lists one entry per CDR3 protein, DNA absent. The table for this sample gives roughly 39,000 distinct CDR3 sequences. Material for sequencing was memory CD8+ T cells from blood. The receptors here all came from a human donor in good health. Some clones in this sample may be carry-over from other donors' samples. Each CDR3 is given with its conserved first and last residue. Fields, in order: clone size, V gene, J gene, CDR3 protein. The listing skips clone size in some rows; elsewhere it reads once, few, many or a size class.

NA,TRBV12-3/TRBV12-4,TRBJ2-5,CASSQDYQETQYF
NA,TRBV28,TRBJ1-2,CASTKQGRNLPNYGYTF
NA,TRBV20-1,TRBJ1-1,CSARGVGTEAFF
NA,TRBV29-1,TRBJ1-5,CSVSQGDPNQPQHF
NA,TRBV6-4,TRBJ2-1,CASSDEAGGPYNEQFF
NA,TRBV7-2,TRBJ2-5,CASSLGQGGLQETQYF
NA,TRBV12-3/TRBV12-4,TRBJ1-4,CASSAGGEEKLFF
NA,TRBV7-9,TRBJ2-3,CASRVSADTQYF
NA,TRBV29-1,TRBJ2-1,CSVRLLEAYNEQFF
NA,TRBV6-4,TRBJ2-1,CASSGQGDSYNEQFF
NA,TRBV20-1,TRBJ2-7,CSARDYTDNSYEQYF
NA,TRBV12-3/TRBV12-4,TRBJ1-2,CASSRGTVGYTF
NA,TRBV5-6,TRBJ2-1,CASRAGGGYNEQFF
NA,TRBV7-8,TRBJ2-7,CASSLLVGDREEYGEQYF
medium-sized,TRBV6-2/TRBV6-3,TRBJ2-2,CASSYSAGASTGELFF
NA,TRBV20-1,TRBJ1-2,CSARVLDLSNYGYTF
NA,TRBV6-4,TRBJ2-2,CASSVGGDGTGELFF
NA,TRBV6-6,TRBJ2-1,CASSPQEYNEQVF